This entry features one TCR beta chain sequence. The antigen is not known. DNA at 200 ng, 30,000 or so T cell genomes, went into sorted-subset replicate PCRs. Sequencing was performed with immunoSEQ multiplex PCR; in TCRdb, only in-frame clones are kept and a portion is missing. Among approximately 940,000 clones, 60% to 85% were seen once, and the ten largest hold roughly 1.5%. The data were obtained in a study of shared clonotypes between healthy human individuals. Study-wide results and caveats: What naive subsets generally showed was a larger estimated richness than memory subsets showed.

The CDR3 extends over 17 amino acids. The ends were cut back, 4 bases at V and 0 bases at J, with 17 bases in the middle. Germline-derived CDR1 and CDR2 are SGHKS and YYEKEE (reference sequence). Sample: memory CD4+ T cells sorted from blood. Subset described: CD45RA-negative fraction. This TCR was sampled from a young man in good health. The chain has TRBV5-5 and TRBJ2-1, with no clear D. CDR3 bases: TGTGCCAGCAGCCCCCAGGCTGCAGCGAGCTCCTACAATGAGCAGTTCTTC. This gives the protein CASSPQAAASSYNEQFF.